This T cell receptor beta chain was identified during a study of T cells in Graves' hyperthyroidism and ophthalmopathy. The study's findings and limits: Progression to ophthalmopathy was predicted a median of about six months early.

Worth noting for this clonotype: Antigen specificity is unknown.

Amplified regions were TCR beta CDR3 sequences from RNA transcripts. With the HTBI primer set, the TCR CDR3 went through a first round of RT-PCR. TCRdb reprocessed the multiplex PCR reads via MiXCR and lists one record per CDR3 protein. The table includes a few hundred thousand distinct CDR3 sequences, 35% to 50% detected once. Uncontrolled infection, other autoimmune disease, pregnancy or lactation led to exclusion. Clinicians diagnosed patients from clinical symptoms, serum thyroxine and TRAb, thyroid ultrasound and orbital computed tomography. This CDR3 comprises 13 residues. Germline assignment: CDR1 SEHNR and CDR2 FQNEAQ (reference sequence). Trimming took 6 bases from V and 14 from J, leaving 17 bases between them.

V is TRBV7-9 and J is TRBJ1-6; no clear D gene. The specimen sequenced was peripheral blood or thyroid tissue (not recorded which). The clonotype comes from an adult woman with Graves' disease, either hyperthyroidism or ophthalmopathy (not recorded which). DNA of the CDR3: TGTGCCAGCAGTTACCGATCTACTTTGGCCCTCCACTTT. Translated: CASSYRSTLALHF.